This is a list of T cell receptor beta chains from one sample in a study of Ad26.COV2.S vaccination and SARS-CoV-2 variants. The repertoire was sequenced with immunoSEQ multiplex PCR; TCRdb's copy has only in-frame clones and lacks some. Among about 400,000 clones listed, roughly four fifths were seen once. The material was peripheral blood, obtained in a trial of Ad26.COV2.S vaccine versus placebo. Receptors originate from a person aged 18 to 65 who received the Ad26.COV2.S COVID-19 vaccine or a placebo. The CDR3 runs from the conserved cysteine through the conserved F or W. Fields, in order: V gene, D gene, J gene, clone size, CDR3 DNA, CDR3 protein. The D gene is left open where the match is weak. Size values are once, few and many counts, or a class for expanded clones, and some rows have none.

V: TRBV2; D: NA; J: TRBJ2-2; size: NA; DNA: TGTGCCAGCAGTGTGAGAGGGGAGAACACCGGGGAGCTGTTTTTT; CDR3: CASSVRGENTGELFF
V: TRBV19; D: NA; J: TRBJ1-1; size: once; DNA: TGTGCCAGTAGTGCCACCCGAAACACTGAAGCTTTCTTT; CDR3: CASSATRNTEAFF
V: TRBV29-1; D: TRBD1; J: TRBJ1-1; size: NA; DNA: TGCAGCGTACCCGGGACAGGGGACACTGAAGCTTTCTTT; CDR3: CSVPGTGDTEAFF
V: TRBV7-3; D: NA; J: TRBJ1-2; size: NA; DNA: TGTGCCAGCAGCCCCGGGCGGGGTACTTATGGCTACACCTTC; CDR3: CASSPGRGTYGYTF
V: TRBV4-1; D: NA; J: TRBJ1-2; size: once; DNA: TGCGCCAGCAGCCCGCTCCTTTTGGTAGGGAATGGCTACACCTTC; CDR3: CASSPLLLVGNGYTF
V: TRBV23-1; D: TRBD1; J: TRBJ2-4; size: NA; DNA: TGCGCCAGCCGACCGGGACAGCCTGAATTC; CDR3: CASRPGQPEF
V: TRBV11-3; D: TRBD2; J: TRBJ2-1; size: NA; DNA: TGTGCCAGCAGCTTCGGCGGGAGCTACAATGAGCAGTTCTTC; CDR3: CASSFGGSYNEQFF
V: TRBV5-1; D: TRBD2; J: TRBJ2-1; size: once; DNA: TGCGCCAGCAGCTCCCGGGAGGTGGGCTCCTACAATGAGCAGTTCTTC; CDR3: CASSSREVGSYNEQFF
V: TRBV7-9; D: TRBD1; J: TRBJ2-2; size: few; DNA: TGTGCCAGCAGACAGGGGACCGGGGAGCTGTTTTTT; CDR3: CASRQGTGELFF
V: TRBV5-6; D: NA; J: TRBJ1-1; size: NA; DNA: TGTGCCAGCAGTCCGGGGTGGGGGAGGGACACTGAAGCTTTCTTT; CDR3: CASSPGWGRDTEAFF
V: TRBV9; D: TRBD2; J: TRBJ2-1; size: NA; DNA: TGTGCCAGCAGCGTTTGGGGAGGGGAGAGAAATGAGCAGTTCTTC; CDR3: CASSVWGGERNEQFF
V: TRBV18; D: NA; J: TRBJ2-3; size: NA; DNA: TGTGCCAGCTCAGCACAGGACTACCGCACAGATACGCAGTATTTT; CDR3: CASSAQDYRTDTQYF
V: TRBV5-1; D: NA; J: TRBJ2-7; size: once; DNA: TGCGCCAGCAGCTTGGCGGGCGGGGATTACTACGAGCAGTACTTC; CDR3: CASSLAGGDYYEQYF
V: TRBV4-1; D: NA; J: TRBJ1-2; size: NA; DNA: TGCGCCAGCAGCCAAGTGGTTCCGGGCAGTCCTAAGGATGGCTACACCTTC; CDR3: CASSQVVPGSPKDGYTF
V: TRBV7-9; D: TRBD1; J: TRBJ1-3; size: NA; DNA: TGTGCCAGCAGCCCCGGGGACAGGGGGGGTTACACCATATATTTT; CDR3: CASSPGDRGGYTIYF
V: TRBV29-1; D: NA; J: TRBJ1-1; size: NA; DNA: TGCAGCGTAATGGGGGGCGGCACTGAAGCTTTCTTT; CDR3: CSVMGGGTEAFF
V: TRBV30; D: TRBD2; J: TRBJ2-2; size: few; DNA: TGTGCCTGTACCCCTGCGGGGGGCGGGGAGCTGTTTTTT; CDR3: CACTPAGGGELFF
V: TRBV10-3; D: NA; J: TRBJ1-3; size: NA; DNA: TGTGCCATCGGTCCTGGACAGTTGGCTGGAAACACCATATATTTT; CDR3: CAIGPGQLAGNTIYF
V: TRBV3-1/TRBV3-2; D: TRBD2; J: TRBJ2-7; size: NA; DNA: TGTGCCAGCAGCCAAACAACCGGGACTATCGAGCAGTACTTC; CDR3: CASSQTTGTIEQYF
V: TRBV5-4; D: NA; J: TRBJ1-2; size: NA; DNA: TGTGCCAGCAGCCTTGGGGAGGAGGGCTGGTTGAGGAGCTACACCTTC; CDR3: CASSLGEEGWLRSYTF
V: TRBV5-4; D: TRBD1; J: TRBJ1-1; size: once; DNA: TGTGCCAGCAGCTTCATGGGGACAGGTGAGACTGAAGCTTTCTTT; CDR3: CASSFMGTGETEAFF
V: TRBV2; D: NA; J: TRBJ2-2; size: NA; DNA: TGTGCCAGCAGGGCTACAGGGTCCGGGGAGCTGTTTTTT; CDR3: CASRATGSGELFF
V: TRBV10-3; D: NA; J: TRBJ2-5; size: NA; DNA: TGTGCCATCAGGGGATTTCAAGAGACCCAGTACTTC; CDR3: CAIRGFQETQYF
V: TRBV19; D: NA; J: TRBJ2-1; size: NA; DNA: TGTGCCAGTAGTACCGAAGAAAGGTACAATGAGCAGTTCTTC; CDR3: CASSTEERYNEQFF
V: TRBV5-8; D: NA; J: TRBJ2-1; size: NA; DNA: TGTGCCAGCAGCAAACGTTGGGGTACCTACAATGAGCAGTTCTTC; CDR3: CASSKRWGTYNEQFF
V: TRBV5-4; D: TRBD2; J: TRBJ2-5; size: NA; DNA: TGTGCCAGCAGCTTGTCCCTAGCGGGAGCCGAGACCCAGTACTTC; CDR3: CASSLSLAGAETQYF
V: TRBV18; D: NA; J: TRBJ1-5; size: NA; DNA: TGTGCCAGCTCACCAAGGGGGGATAGGGAGCCCCAGCATTTT; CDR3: CASSPRGDREPQHF
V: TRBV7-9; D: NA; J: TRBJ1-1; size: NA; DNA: TGTGCCAGCAGGCCTGGCGGGGCAGCTAAGGGGACTGAAGCTTTCTTT; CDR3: CASRPGGAAKGTEAFF
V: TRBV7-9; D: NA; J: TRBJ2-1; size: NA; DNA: TGTGCCAGCAGCTTCCGATCCTACAATGAGCAGTTCTTC; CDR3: CASSFRSYNEQFF
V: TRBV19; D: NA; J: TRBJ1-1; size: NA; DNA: TGTGCCAGTAGTTACGAGAGTTACACTGAAGCTTTCTTT; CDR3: CASSYESYTEAFF
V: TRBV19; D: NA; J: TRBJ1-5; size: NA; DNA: TGTGCCAGTAACCCGACTGTTCATAGCAATCAGCCCCAGCATTTT; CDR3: CASNPTVHSNQPQHF
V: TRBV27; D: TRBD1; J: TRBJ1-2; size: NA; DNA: TGTGCCAGCAGTTTATCACAGGGGGAGTACTATGGCTACACCTTC; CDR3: CASSLSQGEYYGYTF
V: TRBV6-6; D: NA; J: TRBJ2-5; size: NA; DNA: TGTGCCAGCAGTCTCGCCGGTAGGGGGGGGCAAGAGACCCAGTACTTC; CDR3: CASSLAGRGGQETQYF